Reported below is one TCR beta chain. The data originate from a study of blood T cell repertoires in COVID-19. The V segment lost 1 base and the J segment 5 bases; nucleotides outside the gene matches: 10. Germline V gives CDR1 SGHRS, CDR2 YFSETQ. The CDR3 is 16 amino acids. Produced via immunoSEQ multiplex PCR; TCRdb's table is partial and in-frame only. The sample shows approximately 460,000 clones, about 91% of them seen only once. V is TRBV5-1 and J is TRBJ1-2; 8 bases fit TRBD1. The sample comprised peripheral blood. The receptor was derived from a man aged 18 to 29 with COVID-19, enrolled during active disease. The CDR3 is CASSLQDPGGAYGYTF. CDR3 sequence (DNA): TGCGCCAGCAGCTTGCAGGACCCAGGGGGCGCGTATGGCTACACCTTC.